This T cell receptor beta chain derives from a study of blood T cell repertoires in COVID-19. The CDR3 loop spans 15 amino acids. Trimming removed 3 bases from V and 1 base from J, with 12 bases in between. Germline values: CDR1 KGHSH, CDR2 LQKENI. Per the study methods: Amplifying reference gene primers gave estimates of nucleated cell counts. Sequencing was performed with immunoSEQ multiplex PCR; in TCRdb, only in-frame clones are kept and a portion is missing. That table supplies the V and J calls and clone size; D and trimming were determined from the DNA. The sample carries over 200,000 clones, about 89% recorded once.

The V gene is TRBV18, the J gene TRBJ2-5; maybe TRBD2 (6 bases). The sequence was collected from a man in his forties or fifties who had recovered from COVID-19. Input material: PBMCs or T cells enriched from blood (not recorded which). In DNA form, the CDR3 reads TGTGCCAGCTCACCGAGGAGCGGGCTCCAAGAGACCCAGTACTTC. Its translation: CASSPRSGLQETQYF.